The entry that follows covers one TCR beta chain sequence. Between the trimmed V and J ends, which lost 2 bases and 0 bases, there was a span of 7 bases. CDR1 is LNHDA, CDR2 SQIVND, per germline (reference sequence). The CDR3 sequence is 14 residues long. Profiled with immunoSEQ multiplex PCR; TCRdb holds only in-frame clones, not every one. Of tens of thousands of clones listed, more than 85% are singletons. Those who participated ranged in age from roughly 18 to 90 years and resided in some 24 US areas. This record belongs to a study of blood T cell repertoires in COVID-19. V usage is TRBV19 and J usage is TRBJ1-2; no reliable D call. Sequences were obtained from PBMCs or T cells enriched from blood (not recorded which). This clonotype was obtained from a woman between 50 and 59 years old with acute COVID-19. The CDR3 nucleotides read TGTGCCAGTAGTATAACAGTGGCTAACTATGGCTACACCTTC. Its protein product is CASSITVANYGYTF.